Following are 9 T cell receptor beta chains from one sample sequenced in a study of T cells in Graves' hyperthyroidism and ophthalmopathy. Using RNA transcripts as the source, TCR beta CDR3 regions were amplified. The TCR CDR3 was amplified in a first-round RT-PCR using the HTBI primer set. MiXCR, run by TCRdb on the multiplex PCR reads, gives a single entry per CDR3 protein. The sample holds some 550,000 distinct CDR3 sequences, 16% seen once. Source material: blood. Every receptor here comes from a middle-aged woman with Graves' ophthalmopathy.

This clonotype has at least ten counts. The chain employs TRBV6-2 or TRBV6-3 and TRBJ1-2, with D possibly TRBD1 on 5 matching bases. The CDR3 extends over 13 amino acids. Germline CDR1 and CDR2: MNHEY and SVGEGT. Trimming removed 6 bases at V and 2 bases at J, with 10 bases between. CDR3 sequence: CASSERDNYGYTF. DNA for the CDR3: TGTGCCAGCAGCGAGAGGGACAACTATGGCTACACCTTC.

Relative to its sample, this clonotype is medium-sized. Its ends do not fully match the called genes, so a read error is possible. This chain uses TRBV2 with TRBJ2-7; 10 bases map to TRBD2. The CDR3 sequence is 15 residues long. CDR1 and CDR2 (germline): SNHLY, FYNNEI. For the CDR3, the DNA is TGTGCCAGCAGCGAAGGGCTAGCGGGAGATCACGAGCAGTACTTC. Its protein is CASSEGLAGDHEQYF.

The V call is TRBV28, the J call TRBJ2-2; the match to TRBD2 covers 8 bases. Germline CDR1 reads MDHEN; CDR2 reads SYDVKM. The V and J ends lost 6 bases and 5 bases, in that order; junction bases with no gene match: 17. This CDR3 is built from 18 residues. The DNA of the CDR3 is TGTGCCAGCAGCCCAGGCGGGGGGACACCACGTGAGACCGGGGAGCTGTTTTTT. Encoded protein: CASSPGGGTPRETGELFF.

This clonotype has only a few counts. The chain joins TRBV15 to TRBJ1-1; the D gene is possibly TRBD1 (6 bases). The CDR3 has 14 residues. In germline, CDR1 is LNHNV, CDR2 YYDKDF (reference sequence). Trimming stripped 3 bases from V and 6 bases from J, with 14 bases between. For the CDR3, the DNA is TGTGCCACCAGCAGGGCGGACAGAGGCGCTGAAGCTTTCTTT. This gives the protein CATSRADRGAEAFF.

This clonotype was recorded a few times. The rearrangement joins TRBV30 to TRBJ2-2; the D gene is possibly TRBD2 (6 bases). There are 13 residues in the CDR3. CDR1 is GTSNPN, CDR2 SVGIG, per germline (reference sequence). Trimming shortened V by 5 bases and J by 6 bases, and 13 bases separated the two germline ends. This CDR3 is CAWQHGGAGELFF. The CDR3, as DNA: TGTGCCTGGCAACACGGGGGTGCCGGGGAGCTGTTTTTT.

At least ten counts were recorded for this clonotype. The rearrangement uses TRBV27 and TRBJ2-1, with D maybe TRBD2 (6 bases). The CDR3 consists of 15 residues. V dropped 6 bases and J dropped 4 bases, with 16 bases sitting between them. The germline gives CDR1 MNHEY, CDR2 SMNVEV (reference sequence). CDR3 nucleotide sequence: TGTGCCAGCAGCCGCGGGAAGAACCAATACAATGAGCAGTTCTTC. It is translated as CASSRGKNQYNEQFF.

This clonotype was detected ten times or more. The rearrangement uses TRBV12-3 or TRBV12-4 and TRBJ2-7; 12 nucleotides line up with TRBD1. This CDR3 contains 15 residues. Trimming at V came to 0 bases and at J to 7 bases, leaving 4 bases not matched to a gene. The CDR3 spells CASSLAGTGGEEQYF. DNA of the CDR3: TGTGCCAGCAGTTTAGCCGGGACAGGGGGCGAGGAGCAGTACTTC.

The chain combines TRBV28 with TRBJ2-7; 16 bases are shared with TRBD2. Germline V gives CDR1 MDHEN, CDR2 SYDVKM. The CDR3 runs 17 residues. V shed 5 bases, J shed 6 bases, and the junction held 10 bases outside the gene matches. CDR3 residues: CASSPQSGLAGGSEQYF. CDR3 bases: TGTGCCAGCAGTCCCCAGTCGGGACTAGCGGGAGGGTCCGAGCAGTACTTC.

This clonotype was seen more than once but under ten times. This sequence may be a read error, since a much larger clone differs from it by one base. The rearrangement links TRBV28 to TRBJ1-1; 7 bases match TRBD1. After removal of 6 bases from V and 2 bases from J, the junction contained 12 bases not matched to a gene. Looked up from germline, CDR1 is MDHEN and CDR2 is SYDVKM. The CDR3 runs 16 residues. The CDR3 loop is CASSIKPGGGNTEAFF. The CDR3 DNA follows: TGTGCCAGCAGCATCAAACCAGGGGGAGGCAACACTGAAGCTTTCTTT.